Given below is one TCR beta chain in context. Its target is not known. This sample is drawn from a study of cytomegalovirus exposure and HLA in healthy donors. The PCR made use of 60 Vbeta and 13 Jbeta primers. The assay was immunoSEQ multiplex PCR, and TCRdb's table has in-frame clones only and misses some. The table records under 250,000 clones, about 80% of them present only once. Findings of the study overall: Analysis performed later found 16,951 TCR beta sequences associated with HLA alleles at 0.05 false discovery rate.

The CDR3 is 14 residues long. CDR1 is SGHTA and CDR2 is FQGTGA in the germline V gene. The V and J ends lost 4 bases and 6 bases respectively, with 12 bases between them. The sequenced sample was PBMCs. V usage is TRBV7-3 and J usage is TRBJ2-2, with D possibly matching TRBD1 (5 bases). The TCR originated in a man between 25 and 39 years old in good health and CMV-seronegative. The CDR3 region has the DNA TGTGCCAGCAGCTCCTACCAGGGTTCCGGGGAGCTGTTTTTT. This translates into CASSSYQGSGELFF.